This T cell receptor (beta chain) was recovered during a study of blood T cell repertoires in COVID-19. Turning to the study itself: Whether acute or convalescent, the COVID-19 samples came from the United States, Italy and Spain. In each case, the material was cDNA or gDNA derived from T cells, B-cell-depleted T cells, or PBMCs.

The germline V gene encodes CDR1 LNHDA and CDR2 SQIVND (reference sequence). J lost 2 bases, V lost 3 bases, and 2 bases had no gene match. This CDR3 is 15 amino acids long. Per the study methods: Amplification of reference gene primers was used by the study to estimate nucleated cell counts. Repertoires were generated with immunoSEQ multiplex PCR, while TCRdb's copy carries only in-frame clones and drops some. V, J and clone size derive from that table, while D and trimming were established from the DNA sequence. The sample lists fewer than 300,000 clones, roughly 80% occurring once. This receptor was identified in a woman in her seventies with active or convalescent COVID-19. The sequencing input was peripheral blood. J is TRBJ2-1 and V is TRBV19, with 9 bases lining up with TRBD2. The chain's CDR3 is CASSIPSGTYNEQFF. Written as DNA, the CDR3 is TGTGCCAGTAGTATCCCTAGCGGGACCTACAATGAGCAGTTCTTC. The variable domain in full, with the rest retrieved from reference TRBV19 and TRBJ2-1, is DGGITQSPKYLFRKEGQNVTLSCEQNLNHDAMYWYRQDPGQGLRLIYYSQIVNDFQKGDIAEGYSVSREKKESFPLTVTSAQKNPTAFYLCASSIPSGTYNEQFFGPGTRLTVL.